This T cell receptor beta chain was sequenced for a study of blood T cell repertoires in COVID-19. Study details: From the United States, Italy and Spain came samples of acute and convalescent COVID-19. Sample material is recorded as cDNA or gDNA derived from T cells, B-cell-depleted T cells, or PBMCs.

Using immunoSEQ multiplex PCR, the repertoire was profiled, and TCRdb retains in-frame clones only, with some absent. The table has more than 200,000 clones, 86% seen once; the top ten hold 2.2%. The CDR3 extends over 14 amino acids. V lost 4 bases, J lost 9 bases, and 11 bases stayed unmatched. Germline CDR1 is SGHAT and CDR2 is FQNNGV. The clonotype originates from a woman between 50 and 59 years old with acute or convalescent COVID-19. The material sequenced was peripheral blood. The gene calls are TRBV11-2 and TRBJ1-1; 7 bases align to TRBD1. The CDR3 DNA follows: TGTGCCAGCAGCTGGGTACAGGGGACGGAACAAGCTTTCTTT. Its translation: CASSWVQGTEQAFF.